The rows below give T cell receptor beta chains drawn from one sample of a study of cytomegalovirus exposure and HLA in healthy donors. Clones were sequenced by immunoSEQ multiplex PCR, and TCRdb holds only the in-frame ones, with some missing. The data show about 86,000 clones, approximately 74% seen once. Sequenced material: PBMCs. These receptors all stem from a woman aged 50 to 60 in good health and CMV-seropositive. The CDR3 runs from the conserved cysteine through the conserved F or W. A D gene is named only where the DNA matches it firmly. Only some rows state a clone size, as once, few, many or a class for expanded clones.

v_gene	d_gene	j_gene	abundance	CDR3aa	CDR3nt
TRBV30	TRBD2	TRBJ2-1	-	CAWSELAGYNEQFF	TGTGCCTGGAGTGAACTAGCGGGTTACAATGAGCAGTTCTTC
TRBV30	TRBD2	TRBJ2-3	-	CAWSAHSGTSGRSFTQYF	TGTGCCTGGAGTGCCCACTCCGGGACTAGCGGGAGAAGCTTTACGCAGTATTTT
TRBV6-1	-	TRBJ2-1	-	CASSDPQGISYNEQFF	TGTGCCAGCAGTGACCCCCAGGGGATCTCCTACAATGAGCAGTTCTTC
TRBV6-5	TRBD2	TRBJ2-2	-	CASSPSGSNTGELFF	TGTGCCAGCAGCCCTAGCGGGAGTAACACCGGGGAGCTGTTTTTT
TRBV6-5	-	TRBJ1-1	-	CASSYSTGVNTEAFF	TGTGCCAGCAGTTACTCGACGGGGGTGAACACTGAAGCTTTCTTT
TRBV5-1	TRBD1	TRBJ2-7	-	CASSRGQGSSYEQYF	TGCGCCAGCAGCCGGGGACAGGGAAGCTCCTACGAGCAGTACTTC
TRBV30	-	TRBJ1-2	once	CAWSGLGGYTF	TGTGCCTGGAGTGGTCTAGGCGGCTACACCTTC
TRBV10-1	-	TRBJ2-7	-	CASRIVIAAPGPYEQYF	TGCGCCAGCAGAATCGTTATAGCGGCCCCAGGGCCTTACGAGCAGTACTTC
TRBV29-1	TRBD2	TRBJ2-7	-	CSVGQPSGSSYEQYF	TGCAGCGTGGGCCAACCTAGCGGGAGTTCCTACGAGCAGTACTTC
TRBV5-6	-	TRBJ2-1	-	CASSLAPGNDEQFF	TGTGCCAGCAGCTTGGCCCCAGGGAATGATGAGCAGTTCTTC
TRBV6-5	TRBD1	TRBJ2-7	-	CASSPGQGLQEQYF	TGTGCCAGCAGTCCGGGACAGGGGCTTCAGGAGCAGTACTTC
TRBV6-1	-	TRBJ1-1	-	CASSPLRRMNTEAFF	TGTGCCAGCAGTCCCCTTCGGAGAATGAACACTGAAGCTTTCTTT
TRBV5-1	-	TRBJ1-1	-	CASSLGGIGGGGDTEAFF	TGCGCCAGCAGCTTGGGTGGGATAGGAGGAGGTGGAGACACTGAAGCTTTCTTT
TRBV5-1	TRBD1	TRBJ1-2	-	CASSSLDRLGYTF	TGCGCCAGCAGCTCCCTGGACAGGCTTGGCTACACCTTC
TRBV23-1	-	TRBJ2-5	-	CASSQRGRGETQYF	TGCGCCAGCAGTCAACGGGGGAGAGGAGAGACCCAGTACTTC
TRBV11-1	-	TRBJ2-1	-	CASSSLLAERFNEQFF	TGTGCCAGCAGTTCGCTCTTAGCGGAGAGGTTCAATGAGCAGTTCTTC
TRBV13	TRBD2	TRBJ2-7	-	CASSSVGTSGPTYEQYF	TGTGCCAGCAGCTCCGTGGGGACTAGCGGACCGACCTACGAGCAGTACTTC
TRBV9	-	TRBJ1-2	few	CASSRRGGYEGYTF	TGTGCCAGCAGCCGTAGAGGAGGGTATGAAGGCTACACCTTC
TRBV29-1	-	TRBJ1-2	few	CSANLPSARVDGYTF	TGCAGCGCCAACCTCCCGAGTGCCAGGGTAGATGGCTACACCTTC
TRBV2	-	TRBJ1-5	-	CASSGTVNQPQHF	TGTGCCAGCAGTGGGACAGTCAATCAGCCCCAGCATTTT
TRBV30	-	TRBJ2-7	-	CAWSGGAEQYF	TGTGCCTGGAGTGGGGGCGCCGAGCAGTACTTC
TRBV5-6	TRBD1	TRBJ1-1	few	CASSFRVTGGYTEAFF	TGTGCCAGCAGCTTCCGGGTTACAGGGGGCTACACTGAAGCTTTCTTT
TRBV7-9	TRBD2	TRBJ2-1	-	CASSFEVAGDTEFF	TGTGCCAGCAGCTTTGAAGTAGCGGGAGACACGGAGTTCTTC
TRBV18	-	TRBJ2-7	-	CASSPVTAFEQYF	TGTGCCAGCTCACCTGTGACAGCCTTTGAGCAGTACTTC
TRBV5-6	-	TRBJ2-5	-	CASSWGPLGAVQETQYF	TGTGCCAGCAGCTGGGGCCCCCTAGGGGCCGTACAAGAGACCCAGTACTTC
TRBV27	TRBD2	TRBJ2-7	few	CASSFYGGTGEQYF	TGTGCCAGCAGTTTTTACGGGGGGACCGGCGAGCAGTACTTC
TRBV4-1	-	TRBJ2-7	-	CASSQALENTYEQYF	TGCGCCAGCAGCCAAGCCCTCGAAAACACCTACGAGCAGTACTTC
TRBV9	-	TRBJ2-2	once	CASSVEASRRTGELFF	TGTGCCAGCAGCGTAGAGGCTAGCCGTCGGACCGGGGAGCTGTTTTTT
TRBV19	-	TRBJ1-1	-	CASSIVGGGGTEAFF	TGTGCCAGTAGTATAGTTGGGGGGGGCGGCACTGAAGCTTTCTTT